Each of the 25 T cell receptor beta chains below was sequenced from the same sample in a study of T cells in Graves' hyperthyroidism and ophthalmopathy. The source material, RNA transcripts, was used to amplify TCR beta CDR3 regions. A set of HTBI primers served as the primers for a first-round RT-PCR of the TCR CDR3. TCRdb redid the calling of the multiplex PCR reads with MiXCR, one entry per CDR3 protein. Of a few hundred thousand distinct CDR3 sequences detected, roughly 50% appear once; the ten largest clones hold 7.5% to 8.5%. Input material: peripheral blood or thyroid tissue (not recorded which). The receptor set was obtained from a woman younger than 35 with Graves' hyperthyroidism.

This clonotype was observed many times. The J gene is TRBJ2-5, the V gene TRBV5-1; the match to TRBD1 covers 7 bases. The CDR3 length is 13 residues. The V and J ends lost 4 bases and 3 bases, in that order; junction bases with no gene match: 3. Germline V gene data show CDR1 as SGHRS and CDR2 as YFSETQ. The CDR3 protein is CASSDQGEETQYF. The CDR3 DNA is TGCGCCAGCAGCGATCAGGGGGAAGAGACCCAGTACTTC.

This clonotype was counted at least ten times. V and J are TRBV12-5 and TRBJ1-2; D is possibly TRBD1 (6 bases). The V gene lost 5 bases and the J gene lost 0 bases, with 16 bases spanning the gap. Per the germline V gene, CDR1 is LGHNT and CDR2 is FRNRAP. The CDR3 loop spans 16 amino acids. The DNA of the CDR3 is TGTGCTAGTGGTCAAGGGACACCGGGAGCTAACTATGGCTACACCTTC. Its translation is CASGQGTPGANYGYTF. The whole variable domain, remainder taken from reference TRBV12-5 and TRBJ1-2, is DARVTQTPRHKVTEMGQEVTMRCQPILGHNTVFWYRQTMMQGLELLAYFRNRAPLDDSGMPKDRFSAEMPDATLATLKIQPSEPRDSAVYFCASGQGTPGANYGYTFGSGTRLTVV.

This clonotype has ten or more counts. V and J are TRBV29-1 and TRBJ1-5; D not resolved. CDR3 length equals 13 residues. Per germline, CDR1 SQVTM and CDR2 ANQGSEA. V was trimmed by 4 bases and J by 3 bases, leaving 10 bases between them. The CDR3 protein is CSVGGVNNQPQHF. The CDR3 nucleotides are TGCAGCGTTGGGGGAGTTAACAATCAGCCCCAGCATTTT.

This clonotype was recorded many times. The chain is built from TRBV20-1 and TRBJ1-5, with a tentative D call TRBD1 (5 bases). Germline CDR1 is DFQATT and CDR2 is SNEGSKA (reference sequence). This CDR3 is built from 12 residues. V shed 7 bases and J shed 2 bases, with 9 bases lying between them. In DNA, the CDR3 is TGCAGTGTGGGACGTCGCAATCAGCCCCAGCATTTT. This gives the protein CSVGRRNQPQHF.

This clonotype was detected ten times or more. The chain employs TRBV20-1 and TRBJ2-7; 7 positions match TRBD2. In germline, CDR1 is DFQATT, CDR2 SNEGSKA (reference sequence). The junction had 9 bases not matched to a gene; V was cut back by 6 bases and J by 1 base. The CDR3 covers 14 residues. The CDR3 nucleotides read TGCAGTGCGGCCGCTTCGGGGGGTTCCTACGAGCAGTACTTC. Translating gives CSAAASGGSYEQYF.

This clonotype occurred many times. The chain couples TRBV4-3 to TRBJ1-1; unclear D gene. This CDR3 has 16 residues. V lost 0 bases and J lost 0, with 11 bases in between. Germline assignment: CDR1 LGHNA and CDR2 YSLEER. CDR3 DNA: TGCGCCAGCAGCCAAGATAGAGCAGCCATGAACACTGAAGCTTTCTTT. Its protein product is CASSQDRAAMNTEAFF.

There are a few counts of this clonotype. In nucleotides, the CDR3 is TGCAGTGCGGGGGAAGACTTCGCCTACAATGAGCAGTTCTTC. This codes for CSAGEDFAYNEQFF. The gene calls are TRBV20-1 and TRBJ2-1, with D perhaps given as TRBD1 or TRBD2 (5 bases each). Germline CDR1 reads DFQATT; CDR2 reads SNEGSKA (reference sequence). This CDR3 has 14 residues. Trimming shortened V by 6 bases and J by 2 bases, and 14 bases separated the two germline ends.

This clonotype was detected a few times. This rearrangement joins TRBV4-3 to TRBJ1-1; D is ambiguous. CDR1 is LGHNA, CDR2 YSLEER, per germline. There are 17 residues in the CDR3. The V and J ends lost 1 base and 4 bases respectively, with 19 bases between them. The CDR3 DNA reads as TGCGCCAGCAGCCAAGGTACTGGAAGGACTGCCCCCACTGAAGCTTTCTTT. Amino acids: CASSQGTGRTAPTEAFF.

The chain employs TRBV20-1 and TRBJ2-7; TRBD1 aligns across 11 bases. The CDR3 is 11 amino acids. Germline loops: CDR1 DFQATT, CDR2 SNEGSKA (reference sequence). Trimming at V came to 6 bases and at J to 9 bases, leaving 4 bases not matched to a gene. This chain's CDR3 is CSAYGTGGQYF. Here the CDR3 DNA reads TGCAGTGCCTACGGGACAGGGGGGCAGTACTTC.

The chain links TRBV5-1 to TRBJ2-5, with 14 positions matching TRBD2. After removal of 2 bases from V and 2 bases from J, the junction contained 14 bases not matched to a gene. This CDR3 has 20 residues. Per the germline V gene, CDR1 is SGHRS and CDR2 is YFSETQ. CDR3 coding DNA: TGCGCCAGCAGCTTTTACCCCGGGACTAGCGGGAGCCCCTTACAAGAGACCCAGTACTTC. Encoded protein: CASSFYPGTSGSPLQETQYF.

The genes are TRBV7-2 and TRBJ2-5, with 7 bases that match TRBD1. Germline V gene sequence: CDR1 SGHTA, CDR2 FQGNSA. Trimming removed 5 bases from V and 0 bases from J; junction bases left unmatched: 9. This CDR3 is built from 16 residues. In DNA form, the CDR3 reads TGTGCCAGCAGCCGCCGGACAGGAGCGTACCAAGAGACCCAGTACTTC. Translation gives CASSRRTGAYQETQYF.

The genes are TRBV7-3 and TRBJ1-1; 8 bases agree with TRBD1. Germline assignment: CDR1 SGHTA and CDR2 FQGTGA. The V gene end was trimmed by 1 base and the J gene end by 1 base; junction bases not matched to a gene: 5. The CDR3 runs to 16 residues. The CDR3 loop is CASSLIGQGPNTEAFF. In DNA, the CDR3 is TGTGCCAGCAGCTTAATAGGACAGGGTCCGAACACTGAAGCTTTCTTT.

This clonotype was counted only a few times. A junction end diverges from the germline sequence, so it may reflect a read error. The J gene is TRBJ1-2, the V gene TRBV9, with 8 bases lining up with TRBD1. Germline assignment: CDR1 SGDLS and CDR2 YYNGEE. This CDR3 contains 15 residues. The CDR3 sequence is CASSVGQGKIYGCTF. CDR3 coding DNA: TGTGCCAGCAGCGTCGGACAGGGAAAAATCTATGGCTGCACCTTC.

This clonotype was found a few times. The CDR3 DNA sequence: TGTGCCAGCAGCTGGGCGTTTCAAAGCTCCACAGATACGCAGTATTTT. It codes for CASSWAFQSSTDTQYF. This chain connects TRBV7-9 to TRBJ2-3; D gene unclear. The V and J ends lost 4 bases and 2 bases respectively, with 16 bases between them. The germline gives CDR1 SEHNR, CDR2 FQNEAQ (reference sequence). This CDR3 spans 16 amino acids.

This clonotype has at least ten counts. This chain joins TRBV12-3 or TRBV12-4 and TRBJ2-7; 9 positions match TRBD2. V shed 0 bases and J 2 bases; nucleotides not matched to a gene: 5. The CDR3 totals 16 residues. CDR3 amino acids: CASSLAPGLAPYEQYF. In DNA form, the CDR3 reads TGTGCCAGCAGTTTAGCCCCGGGACTAGCACCCTACGAGCAGTACTTC.

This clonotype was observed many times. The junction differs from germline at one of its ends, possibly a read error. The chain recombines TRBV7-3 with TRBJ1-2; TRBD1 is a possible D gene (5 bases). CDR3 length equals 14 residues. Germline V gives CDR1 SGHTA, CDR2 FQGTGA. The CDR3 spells CAGSPNPTEYGYTF. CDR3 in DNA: TGTGCCGGCAGCCCTAACCCGACAGAGTATGGCTACACCTTC. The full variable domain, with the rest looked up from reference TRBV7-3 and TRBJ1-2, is GAGVSQTPSNKVTEKGKYVELRCDPISGHTALYWYRQSLGQGPEFLIYFQGTGAADDSGLPNDRFFAVRPEGSVSTLKIQRTERGDSAVYLCAGSPNPTEYGYTFGSGTRLTVV.

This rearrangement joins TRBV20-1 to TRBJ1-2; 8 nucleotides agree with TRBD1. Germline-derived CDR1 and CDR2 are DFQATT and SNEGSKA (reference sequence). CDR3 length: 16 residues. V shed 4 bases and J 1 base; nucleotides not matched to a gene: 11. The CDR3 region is CSATGQGLYLNYGYTF. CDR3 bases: TGCAGTGCTACCGGACAGGGCCTGTACCTTAACTATGGCTACACCTTC.

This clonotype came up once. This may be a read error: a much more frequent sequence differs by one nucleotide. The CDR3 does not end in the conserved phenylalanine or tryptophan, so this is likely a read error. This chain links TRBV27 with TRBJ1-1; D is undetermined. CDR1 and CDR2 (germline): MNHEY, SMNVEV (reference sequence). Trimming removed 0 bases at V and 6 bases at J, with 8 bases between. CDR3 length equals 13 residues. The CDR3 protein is CASSLSPPSEAFL. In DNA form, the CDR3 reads TGTGCCAGCAGTTTATCCCCTCCCTCTGAAGCTTTCCTT.

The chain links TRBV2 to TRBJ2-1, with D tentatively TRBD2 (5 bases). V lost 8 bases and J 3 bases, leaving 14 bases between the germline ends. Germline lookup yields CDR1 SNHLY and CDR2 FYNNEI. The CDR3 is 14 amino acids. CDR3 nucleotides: TGTGCCAGCCGAGCGGCCTGGGGCTACAATGAGCAGTTCTTC. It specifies CASRAAWGYNEQFF.

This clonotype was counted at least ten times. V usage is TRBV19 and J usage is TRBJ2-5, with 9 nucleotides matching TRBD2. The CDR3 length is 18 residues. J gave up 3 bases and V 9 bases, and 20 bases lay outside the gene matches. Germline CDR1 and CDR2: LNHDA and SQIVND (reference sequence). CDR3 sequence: CASQASRRLAGLEETQYF. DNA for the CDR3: TGTGCCAGCCAAGCTTCTCGTCGGCTAGCGGGGCTCGAAGAGACCCAGTACTTC.

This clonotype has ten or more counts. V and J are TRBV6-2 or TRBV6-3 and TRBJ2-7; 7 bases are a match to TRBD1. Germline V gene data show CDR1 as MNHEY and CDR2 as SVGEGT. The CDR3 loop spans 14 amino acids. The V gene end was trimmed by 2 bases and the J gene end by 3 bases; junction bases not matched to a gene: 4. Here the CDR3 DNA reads TGTGCCAGCAGTTACCCTGGGGACAGCTACGAGCAGTACTTC. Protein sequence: CASSYPGDSYEQYF.

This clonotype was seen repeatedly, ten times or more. The CDR3 sequence is CASSQDWGLGETQYF. In DNA form, the CDR3 reads TGCGCCAGCAGCCAAGATTGGGGGCTTGGAGAGACCCAGTACTTC. This rearrangement joins TRBV4-3 to TRBJ2-5; perhaps TRBD1 as D (6 bases). V lost 0 bases to trimming and J lost 4 bases, with 12 bases between them. This CDR3 is built from 15 residues. Germline lookup yields CDR1 LGHNA and CDR2 YSLEER.

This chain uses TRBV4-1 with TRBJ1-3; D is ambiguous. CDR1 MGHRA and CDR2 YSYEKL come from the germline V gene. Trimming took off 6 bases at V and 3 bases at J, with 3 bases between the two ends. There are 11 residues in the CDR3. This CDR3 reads CASRGGNTIYF. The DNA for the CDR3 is TGCGCCAGCAGGGGTGGAAACACCATATATTTT.

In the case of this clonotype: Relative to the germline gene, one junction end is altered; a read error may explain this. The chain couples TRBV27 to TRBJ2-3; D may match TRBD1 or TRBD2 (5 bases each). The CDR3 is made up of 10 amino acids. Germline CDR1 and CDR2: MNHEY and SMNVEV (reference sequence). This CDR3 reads CASGSGAQYF. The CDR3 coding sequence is TGTGCCAGCGGGAGTGGGGCGCAGTACTTT.

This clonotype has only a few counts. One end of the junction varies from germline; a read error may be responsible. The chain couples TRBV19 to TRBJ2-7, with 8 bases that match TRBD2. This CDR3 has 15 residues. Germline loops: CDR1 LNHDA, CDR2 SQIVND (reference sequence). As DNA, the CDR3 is TGTGCCAGTAGTATAGGGAGCGGGAGCTCCTACGGGCAGTACTTC. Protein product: CASSIGSGSSYGQYF. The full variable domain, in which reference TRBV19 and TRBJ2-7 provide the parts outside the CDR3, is DGGITQSPKYLFRKEGQNVTLSCEQNLNHDAMYWYRQDPGQGLRLIYYSQIVNDFQKGDIAEGYSVSREKKESFPLTVTSAQKNPTAFYLCASSIGSGSSYGQYFGPGTRLTVT.